This T cell receptor (beta chain) is from a study of blood T cell repertoires in COVID-19. V was trimmed by 5 bases and J by 9 bases, leaving 10 bases between them. The CDR3 has 12 residues. CDR1 and CDR2 from the germline V gene are KGHDR and SFDVKD. Profiled with immunoSEQ multiplex PCR; TCRdb holds only in-frame clones, not every one. The table records around 25,000 clones, roughly 79% of them present only once. This clonotype was obtained from a man aged 65 to 85 with acute or convalescent COVID-19. Specimen: peripheral blood. V and J are TRBV24-1 and TRBJ2-1; D unclear. CDR3 loop: CATSGYDTEQFF. CDR3 sequence (DNA): TGTGCCACCAGTGGTTATGACACTGAGCAGTTCTTC.